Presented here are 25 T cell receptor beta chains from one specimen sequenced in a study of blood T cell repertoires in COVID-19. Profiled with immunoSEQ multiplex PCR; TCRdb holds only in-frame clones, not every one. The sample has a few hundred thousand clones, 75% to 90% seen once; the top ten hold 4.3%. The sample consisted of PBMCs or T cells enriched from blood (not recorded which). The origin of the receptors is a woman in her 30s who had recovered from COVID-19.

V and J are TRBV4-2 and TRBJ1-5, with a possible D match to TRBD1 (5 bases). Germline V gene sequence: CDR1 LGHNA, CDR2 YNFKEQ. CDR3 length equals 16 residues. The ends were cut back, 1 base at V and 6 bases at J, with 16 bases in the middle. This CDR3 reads CASSQGEGSVVQPQHF. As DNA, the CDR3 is TGTGCCAGCAGCCAAGGGGAGGGGAGTGTGGTTCAGCCCCAGCATTTT.

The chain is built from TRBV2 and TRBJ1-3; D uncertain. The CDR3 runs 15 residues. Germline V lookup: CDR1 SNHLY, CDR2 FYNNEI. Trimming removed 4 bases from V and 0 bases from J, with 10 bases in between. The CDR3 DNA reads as TGTGCCAGCAGTGTTGGCTTCCGCTCTGGAAACACCATATATTTT. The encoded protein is CASSVGFRSGNTIYF. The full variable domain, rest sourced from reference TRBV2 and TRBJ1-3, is EPEVTQTPSHQVTQMGQEVILRCVPISNHLYFYWYRQILGQKVEFLVSFYNNEISEKSEIFDDQFSVERPDGSNFTLKIRSTKLEDSAMYFCASSVGFRSGNTIYFGEGSWLTVV.

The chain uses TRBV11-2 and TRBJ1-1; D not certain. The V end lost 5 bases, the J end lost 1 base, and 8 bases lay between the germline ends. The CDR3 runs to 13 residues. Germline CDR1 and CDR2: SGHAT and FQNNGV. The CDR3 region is CASSLSWNTEAFF. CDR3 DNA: TGTGCCAGCAGCCTCAGTTGGAACACTGAAGCTTTCTTT. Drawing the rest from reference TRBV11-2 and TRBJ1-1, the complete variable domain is EAGVAQSPRYKIIEKRQSVAFWCNPISGHATLYWYQQILGQGPKLLIQFQNNGVVDDSQLPKDRFSAERLKGVDSTLKIQPAKLEDSAVYLCASSLSWNTEAFFGQGTRLTVV.

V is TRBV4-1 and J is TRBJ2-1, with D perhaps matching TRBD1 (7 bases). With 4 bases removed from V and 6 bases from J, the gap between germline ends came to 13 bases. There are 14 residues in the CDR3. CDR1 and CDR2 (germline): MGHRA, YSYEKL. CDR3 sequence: CASSLAGGTNEQFF. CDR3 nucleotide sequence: TGCGCCAGCAGCCTCGCAGGGGGGACCAATGAGCAGTTCTTC.

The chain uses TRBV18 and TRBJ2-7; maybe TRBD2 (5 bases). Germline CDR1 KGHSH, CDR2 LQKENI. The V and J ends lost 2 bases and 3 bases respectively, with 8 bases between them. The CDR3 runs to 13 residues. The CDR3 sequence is CASSPGSGYEQYF. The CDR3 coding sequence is TGTGCCAGCTCACCAGGGAGTGGCTACGAGCAGTACTTC.

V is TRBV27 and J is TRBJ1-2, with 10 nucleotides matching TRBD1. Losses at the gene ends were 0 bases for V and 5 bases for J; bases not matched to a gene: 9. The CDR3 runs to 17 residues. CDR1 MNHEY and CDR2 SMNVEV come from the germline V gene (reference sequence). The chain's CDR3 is CASSLSMTGGAGYGYTF. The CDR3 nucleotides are TGTGCCAGCAGTTTATCGATGACAGGGGGCGCGGGATATGGCTACACCTTC.

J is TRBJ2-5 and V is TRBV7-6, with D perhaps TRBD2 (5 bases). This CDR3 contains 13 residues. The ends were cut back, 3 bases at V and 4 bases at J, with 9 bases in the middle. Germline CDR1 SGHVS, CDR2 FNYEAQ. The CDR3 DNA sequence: TGTGCCAGCAGCTTTTCTAGCAGAGAGACCCAGTACTTC. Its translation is CASSFSSRETQYF.

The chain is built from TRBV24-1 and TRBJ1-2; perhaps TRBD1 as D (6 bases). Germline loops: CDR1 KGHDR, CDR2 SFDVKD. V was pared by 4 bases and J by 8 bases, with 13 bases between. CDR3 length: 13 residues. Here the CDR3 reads CATSEHRDGGYTF. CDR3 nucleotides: TGTGCCACCAGTGAGCACAGGGATGGGGGCTACACCTTC.

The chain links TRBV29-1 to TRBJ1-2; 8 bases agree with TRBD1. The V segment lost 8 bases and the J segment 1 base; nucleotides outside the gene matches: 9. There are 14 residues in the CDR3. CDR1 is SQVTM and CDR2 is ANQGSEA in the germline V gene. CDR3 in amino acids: CSTRRDRSNYGYTF. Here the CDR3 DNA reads TGCAGCACTCGGCGGGACAGGAGTAACTATGGCTACACCTTC.

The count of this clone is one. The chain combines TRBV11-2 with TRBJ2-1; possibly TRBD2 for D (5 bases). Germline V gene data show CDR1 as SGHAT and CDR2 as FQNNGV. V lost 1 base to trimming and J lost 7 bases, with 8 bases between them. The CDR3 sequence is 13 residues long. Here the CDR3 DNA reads TGTGCCAGCAGCTTAGTAGCGTTTAATGAGCAGTTCTTC. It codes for CASSLVAFNEQFF.

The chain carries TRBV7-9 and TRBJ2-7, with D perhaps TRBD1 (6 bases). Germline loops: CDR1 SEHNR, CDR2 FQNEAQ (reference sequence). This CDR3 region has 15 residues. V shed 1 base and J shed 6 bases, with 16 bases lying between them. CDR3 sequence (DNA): TGTGCCAGCAGCTTAGGAACCGAGGGGGTACGCGAGCAGTACTTC. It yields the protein CASSLGTEGVREQYF.

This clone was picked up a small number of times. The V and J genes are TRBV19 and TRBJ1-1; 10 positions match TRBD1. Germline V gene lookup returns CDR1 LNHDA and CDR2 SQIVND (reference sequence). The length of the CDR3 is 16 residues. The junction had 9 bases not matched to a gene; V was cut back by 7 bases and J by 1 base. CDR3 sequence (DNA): TGTGCCAGTAAACCGGGACAGGGGTATAGGAACACTGAAGCTTTCTTT. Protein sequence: CASKPGQGYRNTEAFF.

The CDR3 region has the DNA TGTGCCAGCAGCCGAACCGGGACAGGGGAACCACCCCTCCACTTT. This sequence encodes CASSRTGTGEPPLHF. This chain uses TRBV7-9 with TRBJ1-6; 10 bases align to TRBD1. V shed 5 bases and J 11 bases; nucleotides not matched to a gene: 9. The CDR3 consists of 15 residues. In germline, CDR1 is SEHNR, CDR2 FQNEAQ (reference sequence).

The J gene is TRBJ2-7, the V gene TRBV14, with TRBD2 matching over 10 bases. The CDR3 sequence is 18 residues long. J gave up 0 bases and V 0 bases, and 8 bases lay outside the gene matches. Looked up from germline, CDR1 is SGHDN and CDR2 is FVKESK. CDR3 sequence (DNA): TGTGCCAGCAGCCAAGACTGGTTAGCGGGGGGAATCTCCTACGAGCAGTACTTC. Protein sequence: CASSQDWLAGGISYEQYF.

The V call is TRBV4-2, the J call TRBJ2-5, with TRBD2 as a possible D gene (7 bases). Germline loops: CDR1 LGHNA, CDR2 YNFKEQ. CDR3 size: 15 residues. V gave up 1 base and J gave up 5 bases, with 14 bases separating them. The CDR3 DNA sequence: TGTGCCAGCAGCCAAGTTGGGGGGGCGAGGGAGACCCAGTACTTC. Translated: CASSQVGGARETQYF.

CDR3 DNA: TGTGCCAGTAGTATAGCCCAGCGGGGACACAATGAGCAGTTCTTC. Amino acid sequence: CASSIAQRGHNEQFF. The chain links TRBV19 to TRBJ2-1; 7 nucleotides line up with TRBD2. V shed 1 base and J 5 bases; nucleotides not matched to a gene: 5. The CDR3 loop spans 15 amino acids. Per germline, CDR1 LNHDA and CDR2 SQIVND (reference sequence).

The CDR3 protein is CASSPGWGLAENTEAFF. Here the CDR3 DNA reads TGCGCCAGCAGCCCCGGGTGGGGGCTTGCAGAGAACACTGAAGCTTTCTTT. The genes are TRBV5-1 and TRBJ1-1, with D possibly TRBD1 on 6 matching bases. Germline CDR1 and CDR2: SGHRS and YFSETQ. The length of the CDR3 is 17 residues. V was clipped by 4 bases and J by 1 base, with 20 bases between them. Looking up the rest from reference TRBV5-1 and TRBJ1-1 gives the full variable domain: KAGVTQTPRYLIKTRGQQVTLSCSPISGHRSVSWYQQTPGQGLQFLFEYFSETQRNKGNFPGRFSGRQFSNSRSEMNVSTLELGDSALYLCASSPGWGLAENTEAFFGQGTRLTVV.

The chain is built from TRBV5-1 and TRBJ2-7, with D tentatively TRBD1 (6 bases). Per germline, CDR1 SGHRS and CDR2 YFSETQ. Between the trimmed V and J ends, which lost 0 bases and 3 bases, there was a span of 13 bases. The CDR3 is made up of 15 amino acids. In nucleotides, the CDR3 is TGCGCCAGCAGCTTGGGACAGGTGGTTTACTACGAGCAGTACTTC. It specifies CASSLGQVVYYEQYF.

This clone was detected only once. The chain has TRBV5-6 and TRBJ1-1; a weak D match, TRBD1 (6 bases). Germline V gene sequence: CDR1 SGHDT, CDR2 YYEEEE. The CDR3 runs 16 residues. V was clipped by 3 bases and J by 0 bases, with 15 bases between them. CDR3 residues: CASSSPFGQMNTEAFF. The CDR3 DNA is TGTGCCAGCAGCTCACCCTTCGGACAGATGAACACTGAAGCTTTCTTT. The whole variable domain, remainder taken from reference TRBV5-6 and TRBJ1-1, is DAGVTQSPTHLIKTRGQQVTLRCSPKSGHDTVSWYQQALGQGPQFIFQYYEEEERQRGNFPDRFSGHQFPNYSSELNVNALLLGDSALYLCASSSPFGQMNTEAFFGQGTRLTVV.

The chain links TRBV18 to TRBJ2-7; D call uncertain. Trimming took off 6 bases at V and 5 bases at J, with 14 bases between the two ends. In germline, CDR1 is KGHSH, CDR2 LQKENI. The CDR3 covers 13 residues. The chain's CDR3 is CASSPTLRNEQYF. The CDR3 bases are TGTGCCAGCTCGCCTACGTTGAGAAACGAGCAGTACTTC.

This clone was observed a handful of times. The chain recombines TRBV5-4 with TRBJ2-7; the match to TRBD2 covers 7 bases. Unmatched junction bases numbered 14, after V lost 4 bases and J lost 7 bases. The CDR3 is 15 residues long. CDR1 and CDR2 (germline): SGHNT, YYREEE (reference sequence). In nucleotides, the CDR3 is TGTGCCAGCAGCCGCCGGGGGGATTGGGTGTGGGAGCAGTACTTC. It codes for CASSRRGDWVWEQYF. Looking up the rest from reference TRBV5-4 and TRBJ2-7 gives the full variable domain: ETGVTQSPTHLIKTRGQQVTLRCSSQSGHNTVSWYQQALGQGPQFIFQYYREEENGRGNFPPRFSGLQFPNYSSELNVNALELDDSALYLCASSRRGDWVWEQYFGPGTRLTVT.

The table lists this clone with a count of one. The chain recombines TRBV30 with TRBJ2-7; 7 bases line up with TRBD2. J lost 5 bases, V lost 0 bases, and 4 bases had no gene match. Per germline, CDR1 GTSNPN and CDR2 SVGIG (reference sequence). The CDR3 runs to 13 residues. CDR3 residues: CAWSVGGVNEQYF. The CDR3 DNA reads TGTGCCTGGAGTGTTGGGGGGGTCAACGAGCAGTACTTC.

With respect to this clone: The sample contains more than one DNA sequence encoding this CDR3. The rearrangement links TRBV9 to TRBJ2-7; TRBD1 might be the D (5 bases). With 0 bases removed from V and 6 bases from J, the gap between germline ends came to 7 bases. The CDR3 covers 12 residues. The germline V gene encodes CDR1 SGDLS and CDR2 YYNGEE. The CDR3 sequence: CASSVGGGEQYF. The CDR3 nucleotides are TGTGCCAGCAGCGTAGGGGGCGGCGAGCAGTACTTC.

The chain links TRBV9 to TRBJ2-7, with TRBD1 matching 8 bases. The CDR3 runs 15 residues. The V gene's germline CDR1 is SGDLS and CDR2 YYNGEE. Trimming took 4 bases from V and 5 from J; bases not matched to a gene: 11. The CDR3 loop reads CASSLTGTGYNEQYF. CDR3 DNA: TGTGCCAGCAGCTTGACCGGGACAGGATACAACGAGCAGTACTTC. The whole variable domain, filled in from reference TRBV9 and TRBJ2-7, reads DSGVTQTPKHLITATGQRVTLRCSPRSGDLSVYWYQQSLDQGLQFLIQYYNGEERAKGNILERFSAQQFPDLHSELNLSSLELGDSALYFCASSLTGTGYNEQYFGPGTRLTVT.

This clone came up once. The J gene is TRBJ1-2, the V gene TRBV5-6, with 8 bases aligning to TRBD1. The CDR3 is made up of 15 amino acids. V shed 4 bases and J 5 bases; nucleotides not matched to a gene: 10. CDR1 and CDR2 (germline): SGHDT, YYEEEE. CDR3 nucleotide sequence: TGTGCCAGCAGCATGCCGGGACAGGCGACATATGGCTACACCTTC. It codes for CASSMPGQATYGYTF.